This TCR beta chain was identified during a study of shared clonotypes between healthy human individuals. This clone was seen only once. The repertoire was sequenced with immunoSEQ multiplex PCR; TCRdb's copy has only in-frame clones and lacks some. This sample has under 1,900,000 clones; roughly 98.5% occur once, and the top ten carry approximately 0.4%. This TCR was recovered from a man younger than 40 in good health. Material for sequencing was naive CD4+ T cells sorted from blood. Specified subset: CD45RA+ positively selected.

Written as DNA, the CDR3 is TGTGCCAGCAGCCAAAATATAGACTACGGTGCGCAGTACTTC. Translation gives CASSQNIDYGAQYF. The chain has TRBV14 and TRBJ2-7; D possibly corresponds to TRBD2 (5 bases). This CDR3 has 14 amino acids. Germline lookup yields CDR1 SGHDN and CDR2 FVKESK. Between the trimmed V and J ends, which lost 2 bases and 9 bases, there was a span of 17 bases.